This T cell receptor beta chain was recorded in a study of OX40 agonist ivuxolimab in advanced cancers. Study-wide findings and caveats: In general, CD8+ T cells held more expanded clones than CD4+ did, on average. Expanded peripheral T cell antigen specificity was not determined.

There are 14 residues in the CDR3. The germline gives CDR1 LNHDA, CDR2 SQIVND (reference sequence). V was trimmed by 2 bases and J by 4 bases, leaving 11 bases between them. Profiled with immunoSEQ multiplex PCR; TCRdb holds only in-frame clones, not every one. Among 19,000 or so clones listed, around 85% were seen once. This clone was counted a single time. Its antigen is still unknown. The source material was CD4+ or CD8+ T cells sorted from blood, sampled in a trial of the OX40 agonist ivuxolimab. The sequence was obtained from an adult with an advanced solid tumor such as melanoma, head and neck, liver or kidney cancer. V is TRBV19 and J is TRBJ1-1, with D possibly being TRBD1 (5 bases). In nucleotides, the CDR3 is TGTGCCAGTAGTATAAGGGGAAGGGGCACTGAAGCTTTCTTT. As protein: CASSIRGRGTEAFF.